Listed here are 26 T cell receptor beta chains from one sample, sequenced in a study of human T cells and chemical hapten exposure (dated by TCRdb to the early 2020s). Libraries were made using RACE. Sequencing instrument: NextSeq 500. The public sequencing data were trimmed at Q25 with fastp and processed into clonotypes with MiXCR by TCRdb, which kept only in-frame beta chains. Merged by CDR3 protein, the rows form single entries marked with the most common genes and DNA. A total of roughly 360,000 distinct CDR3 sequences appear in this sample, approximately 4.4% of them only once. Under 2.5% of the sample goes to the ten largest clones. Read against the paper, the sample's time point label means: patch test 1, 2 weeks after DPC sensitization. The sample's treatment or condition label, in plain terms: therapeutic diphenylcyclopropenone sensitization with weekly scalp DPC. The sequenced sample was whole blood, obtained in connection with sensitization to the hapten diphenylcyclopropenone (DPC). The receptors here all came from a woman aged 50 to 65 with alopecia areata. Some clones in this sample may be carry-over from other donors' samples.

The rearrangement joins TRBV5-1 to TRBJ1-1; perhaps TRBD1 as D (6 bases). The CDR3 contains 16 residues. CDR1 is SGHRS, CDR2 YFSETQ, per germline. V lost 0 bases to trimming and J lost 2 bases, with 14 bases between them. The CDR3 DNA is TGCGCCAGCAGCTTGGGACAGGATTCACCTAACACTGAAGCTTTCTTT. Its protein product is CASSLGQDSPNTEAFF.

This clonotype was detected ten times or more. This chain joins TRBV5-1 and TRBJ2-6, with 8 positions matching TRBD1. CDR3 length: 16 amino acids. V lost 1 base and J lost 2; bases outside the gene matches: 2. Per germline, CDR1 SGHRS and CDR2 YFSETQ. The CDR3 coding sequence is TGCGCCAGCAGCTTGTCACAGGGGGCTGGGGCCAACGTCCTGACTTTC. Its protein product is CASSLSQGAGANVLTF. The full variable domain, completed using reference TRBV5-1 and TRBJ2-6, is KAGVTQTPRYLIKTRGQQVTLSCSPISGHRSVSWYQQTPGQGLQFLFEYFSETQRNKGNFPGRFSGRQFSNSRSEMNVSTLELGDSALYLCASSLSQGAGANVLTFGAGSRLTVL.

This clonotype appeared many times. CDR3 bases: TGTGCCAGCAGTCGGGACAGGGGGCTCAACGCCTACACCTTC. It specifies CASSRDRGLNAYTF. This chain connects TRBV12-3 or TRBV12-4 to TRBJ1-2, with 12 bases fitting TRBD1. This CDR3 contains 14 residues. Trimming at V came to 5 bases and at J to 10 bases, leaving 8 bases not matched to a gene.

This clonotype was seen ten or more times. The V call is TRBV19, the J call TRBJ1-4; the D is unclear. This CDR3 region has 14 residues. Germline CDR1 and CDR2: LNHDA and SQIVND (reference sequence). V lost 3 bases and J lost 6, with 11 bases in between. CDR3 protein: CASSITSRDEKLFF. CDR3 nucleotide sequence: TGTGCCAGTAGTATCACCTCCCGGGATGAAAAACTGTTTTTT.

Ten or more counts support this clonotype. The rearrangement uses TRBV6-5 and TRBJ2-3; TRBD2 might be the D (5 bases). CDR3 size: 16 residues. V was trimmed by 5 bases and J by 1 base, leaving 16 bases between them. The V gene's germline CDR1 is MNHEY and CDR2 SVGAGI. CDR3 residues: CASSQTSLGGTDTQYF. CDR3 bases: TGTGCCAGCAGTCAAACCAGCCTGGGAGGCACAGATACGCAGTATTTT.

The sample holds many counts of this clonotype. The chain joins TRBV29-1 to TRBJ2-3; perhaps D is TRBD1 or TRBD2 (5 bases each). The ends were cut back, 4 bases at V and 2 bases at J, with 10 bases in the middle. Per the germline V gene, CDR1 is SQVTM and CDR2 is ANQGSEA. The CDR3 runs 13 residues. The CDR3 bases are TGCAGCGTTGTGCCAGGGACCACAGATACGCAGTATTTT. This gives the protein CSVVPGTTDTQYF.

As to this clonotype: A much larger clone lies a single base off, so this may be a read error. This rearrangement joins TRBV29-1 to TRBJ2-1, with TRBD2 matching 7 bases. Germline V gene sequence: CDR1 SQVTM, CDR2 ANQGSEA. CDR3 length equals 19 residues. CDR3 sequence: CSVEGPPHEREGRCNEQFF. The CDR3 DNA reads as TGCAGCGTCGAAGGACCCCCCCACGAGCGGGAAGGCCGTTGCAATGAGCAGTTCTTC.

CDR3 sequence: CASSPETTGAFYQPQHF. The DNA of the CDR3 is TGTGCCAGCAGCCCTGAGACGACAGGAGCCTTTTATCAGCCCCAGCATTTT. The chain recombines TRBV7-2 with TRBJ1-5, with a possible D match to TRBD1 (6 bases). Trimming cost V 5 bases and J 5 bases, with 22 bases left between them. This CDR3 is 17 amino acids long. Germline assignment: CDR1 SGHTA and CDR2 FQGNSA.

This clonotype was recorded at least ten times. This chain connects TRBV9 to TRBJ2-1; D may be TRBD2 (7 bases). Per the germline V gene, CDR1 is SGDLS and CDR2 is YYNGEE. The CDR3 sequence is 18 residues long. Deletions cut 2 bases from V and 6 bases from J, with 24 bases between. CDR3 loop: CASSVLPGGQSLTNEQFF. CDR3 nucleotide sequence: TGTGCCAGCAGCGTCCTGCCGGGGGGCCAGTCCCTTACCAATGAGCAGTTCTTC.

This clonotype was observed at least ten times. This chain links TRBV6-5 with TRBJ1-1; maybe TRBD1 (5 bases). Germline CDR1 and CDR2: MNHEY and SVGAGI. The CDR3 spans 17 residues. The V and J ends lost 0 bases and 2 bases respectively, with 16 bases between them. DNA of the CDR3: TGTGCCAGCAGTTACTCTAGATCGAAGGGGTCAAACACTGAAGCTTTCTTT. Residues: CASSYSRSKGSNTEAFF.

This chain connects TRBV6-2 or TRBV6-3 to TRBJ2-7, with 7 nucleotides matching TRBD2. Trimming at V came to 6 bases and at J to 4 bases, leaving 3 bases not matched to a gene. CDR3 length equals 12 residues. CDR1 and CDR2 (germline): MNHEY, SVGEGT. The CDR3 loop is CASRTSSYEQYF. CDR3 in DNA: TGTGCCAGCAGGACTAGCTCGTACGAGCAGTACTTC.

This clonotype was found many times. The rearrangement uses TRBV21-1 and TRBJ1-5; whether TRBD1, the table's D call, matches the DNA was not checked. TRBV21-1 corresponds to a pseudogene. This CDR3 is built from 14 residues. CDR3 bases: TGTGCCAGCAGCCAACCCGGGCGGAATCAGCCCCAGCATTTT. Its protein product is CASSQPGRNQPQHF.

In its sample, this clonotype was seen many times. This CDR3 is CASSLGGGVNYGYTF. DNA for the CDR3: TGTGCCAGCAGTTTGGGAGGGGGCGTAAACTATGGCTACACCTTC. The rearrangement links TRBV12-3 or TRBV12-4 to TRBJ1-2; 7 nucleotides agree with TRBD1. The CDR3 sequence is 15 residues long. J gave up 2 bases and V 3 bases, and 6 bases lay outside the gene matches.

This clonotype was recorded many times. The rearrangement joins TRBV6-2 or TRBV6-3 to TRBJ1-2, with D possibly matching TRBD1 (6 bases). The V end lost 8 bases, the J end lost 8 bases, and 21 bases lay between the germline ends. The germline CDR1 and CDR2 sequences are MNHEY and SVGEGT. The CDR3 loop spans 14 amino acids. Here the CDR3 reads CASGQRARGDGYTF. In nucleotides, the CDR3 is TGTGCCAGCGGTCAAAGAGCCAGGGGAGACGGCTACACCTTC.

This clonotype was counted at least ten times. Relative to the germline gene, one junction end is altered; a read error may explain this. The rearrangement joins TRBV4-3 to TRBJ2-4; 11 bases align to TRBD2. The CDR3 runs to 12 residues. Looked up from germline, CDR1 is LGHNA and CDR2 is YSLEER. In DNA, the CDR3 is TGCGCCAGCAGCCAACCTCTAGCGGGAGGCTTCTTC. It codes for CASSQPLAGGFF.

This clonotype was detected ten times or more. The chain employs TRBV27 and TRBJ2-7, with D uncertain. V lost 5 bases to trimming and J lost 2 bases, with 10 bases between them. CDR3 length: 13 residues. Germline CDR1 reads MNHEY; CDR2 reads SMNVEV (reference sequence). The CDR3 reads CASSKSGAYEQYF. Written as DNA, the CDR3 is TGTGCCAGCAGTAAATCAGGTGCCTACGAGCAGTACTTC.

This clonotype has a count of ten or more. This chain links TRBV7-7 with TRBJ2-1, with 10 bases matching TRBD2. The CDR3 is 15 residues long. The germline V gene has CDR1 SSHAT and CDR2 FNYEAQ (reference sequence). The V and J ends lost 0 bases and 8 bases, in that order; junction bases with no gene match: 4. This CDR3 is CASSLASGRRYEQFF. In DNA form, the CDR3 reads TGTGCCAGCAGCTTAGCTAGCGGGAGGAGGTATGAGCAGTTCTTC.

This clonotype came up many times. CDR3: CASSLRAGELFF. The CDR3 nucleotides are TGTGCCAGCAGCTTAAGGGCCGGGGAGCTGTTTTTT. The rearrangement joins TRBV12-3 or TRBV12-4 to TRBJ2-2; D unclear. CDR3 size: 12 residues. Trimming took 6 bases from V and 6 from J, leaving 8 bases between them.

CDR3 DNA: TGTGCCAGCAGTTTCGGACAGGGTCGTTACAATGAGCAGTTCTTC. Residues: CASSFGQGRYNEQFF. The rearrangement links TRBV28 to TRBJ2-1; 8 bases are shared with TRBD1. V was clipped by 3 bases and J by 4 bases; unmatched bases: 5. Germline CDR1 reads MDHEN; CDR2 reads SYDVKM. The CDR3 consists of 15 residues.

The sample holds many counts of this clonotype. V usage is TRBV6-5 and J usage is TRBJ2-2, with 9 bases aligning to TRBD2. The V gene end was trimmed by 6 bases and the J gene end by 7 bases; junction bases not matched to a gene: 15. Germline CDR1 is MNHEY and CDR2 is SVGAGI. CDR3 size: 17 residues. The CDR3 is CASSSSWAGGPGGELFF. The CDR3, as DNA: TGTGCCAGCAGCTCCTCCTGGGCGGGAGGGCCAGGCGGGGAGCTGTTTTTT.

This clonotype was seen at least ten times. The chain carries TRBV9 and TRBJ1-2, with D possibly TRBD1 on 6 matching bases. Per the germline V gene, CDR1 is SGDLS and CDR2 is YYNGEE. The germline V and J ends were trimmed by 2 bases and 4 bases, with 15 bases remaining between them. There are 15 residues in the CDR3. DNA of the CDR3: TGTGCCAGCAGCGTGACTAACAGGGCCGTCTATGGCTACACCTTC. It codes for CASSVTNRAVYGYTF.

The rearrangement uses TRBV9 and TRBJ2-5, with D possibly being TRBD2 (6 bases). Germline V gene lookup returns CDR1 SGDLS and CDR2 YYNGEE. The CDR3 has 15 residues. The ends were cut back, 2 bases at V and 0 bases at J, with 11 bases in the middle. CDR3 DNA sequence: TGTGCCAGCAGCGTTGGAGGGGACCACCAAGAGACCCAGTACTTC. It translates to CASSVGGDHQETQYF.

This clonotype was picked up many times. The rearrangement joins TRBV27 to TRBJ1-1; D possibly corresponds to TRBD1 (5 bases). The V gene lost 6 bases and the J gene lost 1 base, with 6 bases spanning the gap. The CDR3 runs to 12 residues. CDR1 is MNHEY, CDR2 SMNVEV, per germline (reference sequence). The CDR3 nucleotides read TGTGCCAGCAGCGGGGGGAACACTGAAGCTTTCTTT. Amino acid sequence: CASSGGNTEAFF.

The genes are TRBV20-1 and TRBJ2-1, with TRBD2 matching 8 bases. The CDR3 extends over 12 amino acids. Looked up from germline, CDR1 is DFQATT and CDR2 is SNEGSKA (reference sequence). The ends lost 4 bases at V and 10 bases at J; junction bases unmatched: 6. The CDR3 sequence: CSATALAEEQFF. DNA for the CDR3: TGCAGTGCTACGGCACTAGCGGAGGAGCAGTTCTTC.

In its sample, this clonotype was seen many times. The CDR3 bases are TGTGCCAGTCGTAAGGGGGGCGGACTCTACAATGAGCAGTTCTTC. This translates into CASRKGGGLYNEQFF. The V and J genes are TRBV12-3 or TRBV12-4 and TRBJ2-1; tentatively, D is TRBD1 or TRBD2 (6 bases each). The V gene lost 9 bases and the J gene lost 3 bases, with 18 bases spanning the gap. The CDR3 is made up of 15 amino acids.

This clonotype was observed at least ten times. This rearrangement joins TRBV2 to TRBJ2-3; 14 positions match TRBD2. There are 16 residues in the CDR3. The germline CDR1 and CDR2 sequences are SNHLY and FYNNEI. With V trimmed by 7 bases and J by 4 bases, 7 bases remained unmatched. The CDR3 sequence: CASTSGLAGEADTQYF. CDR3 bases: TGTGCCAGCACATCGGGACTAGCGGGAGAAGCAGATACGCAGTATTTT.